This T cell receptor (beta chain) was profiled in a study of shared clonotypes between healthy human individuals. Assay: immunoSEQ multiplex PCR; the TCRdb copy retains only in-frame clones and omits some. The sample carries millions of clones, 85% to 95% recorded once. Germline V gene lookup returns CDR1 SGHAT and CDR2 FQNNGV. Trimming removed 0 bases at V and 5 bases at J, with 19 bases between. This CDR3 is built from 17 residues. The gene calls are TRBV11-2 and TRBJ1-1; D ambiguous. The material sequenced was naive CD4+ T cells sorted from blood. The sample's subset: CD45RA+ positively selected. This clonotype was sampled from a man between 18 and 35 years old in good health. CDR3 sequence: CASSLDPGRGYRTEAFF. CDR3 nucleotides: TGTGCCAGCAGCTTAGACCCGGGAAGAGGGTATAGAACTGAAGCTTTCTTT.